Below, 30 T cell receptor beta chains from the same sample are listed, as sequenced in a study of blood T cell repertoires in COVID-19 (dated by TCRdb to 2020 to 2021). Library creation used the immunoSEQ multiplex PCR assay. TCRdb carries this immuneACCESS record with in-frame sequences only. Its versions omit some clonotypes, under half of them owing to an unresolved V gene in the studies checked, with the rest unexplained. Counted in this sample were under 450,000 clones; less than 90% of them appeared once. The biggest ten clones account for approximately 4.7% of the sample. Sequences were obtained from PBMCs or T cells enriched from blood (not recorded which). Receptors were obtained from a woman in her fifties or sixties who had recovered from COVID-19.

The gene calls are TRBV7-2 and TRBJ2-6; D may be TRBD2 (7 bases). This CDR3 is 16 amino acids long. V was pared by 6 bases and J by 0 bases, with 12 bases between. The germline V gene encodes CDR1 SGHTA and CDR2 FQGNSA. DNA for the CDR3: TGTGCCAGCAGACGAGGGGGGGCCTCTGGGGCCAACGTCCTGACTTTC. Protein: CASRRGGASGANVLTF.

This chain links TRBV5-4 with TRBJ2-3; 13 nucleotides agree with TRBD2. The J segment lost 5 bases and the V segment lost 4 bases, leaving 10 bases of the junction unmatched. CDR1 and CDR2 from the germline V gene are SGHNT and YYREEE (reference sequence). This CDR3 region has 17 residues. For the CDR3, the DNA is TGTGCCAGCAGCCCGCCCGAACTAGCGGGGGGGGGAGATACGCAGTATTTT. Its translation is CASSPPELAGGGDTQYF.

The chain joins TRBV15 to TRBJ1-3, with D maybe TRBD1 (6 bases). V shed 0 bases and J shed 7 bases, with 13 bases lying between them. The CDR3 spans 15 residues. Germline V gene lookup returns CDR1 LNHNV and CDR2 YYDKDF (reference sequence). The CDR3 spells CATSRDPDRLNTIYF. The CDR3 DNA reads as TGTGCCACCAGCAGAGACCCAGACAGGCTGAACACCATATATTTT.

The genes are TRBV29-1 and TRBJ1-5; D is perhaps TRBD1 (5 bases). The CDR3 covers 12 residues. CDR1 SQVTM and CDR2 ANQGSEA come from the germline V gene. Trimming took 7 bases from V and 7 from J, leaving 14 bases between them. The CDR3, as DNA: TGCAGCGGCGGGGCCTCAAGGCAGCCCCAGCATTTT. Its translation: CSGGASRQPQHF.

The chain links TRBV7-2 to TRBJ2-6, with 7 bases identical to TRBD2. Germline CDR1 reads SGHTA; CDR2 reads FQGNSA. V shed 5 bases and J 2 bases; nucleotides not matched to a gene: 6. This CDR3 comprises 16 residues. CDR3 sequence: CASSKNGGTGANVLTF. In DNA form, the CDR3 reads TGTGCCAGCAGCAAAAACGGGGGGACTGGGGCCAACGTCCTGACTTTC. Combining the CDR3 with reference TRBV7-2 and TRBJ2-6 gives the whole variable domain GAGVSQSPSNKVTEKGKDVELRCDPISGHTALYWYRQSLGQGLEFLIYFQGNSAPDKSGLPSDRFSAERTGGSVSTLTIQRTQQEDSAVYLCASSKNGGTGANVLTFGAGSRLTVL.

This chain uses TRBV5-4 with TRBJ2-1; maybe TRBD2 (5 bases). CDR1 SGHNT and CDR2 YYREEE come from the germline V gene (reference sequence). The CDR3 extends over 14 amino acids. Trimming stripped 8 bases from V and 6 bases from J, with 18 bases between. The CDR3 DNA follows: TGTGCCAGTAAGGACTCAAATGAGGTCAATGAGCAGTTCTTC. Residues: CASKDSNEVNEQFF.

The chain joins TRBV12-5 to TRBJ2-1; the match to TRBD2 covers 8 bases. CDR1 is LGHNT, CDR2 FRNRAP, per germline. J was trimmed by 8 bases and V by 8 bases; bases with no gene match: 17. The CDR3 extends over 16 amino acids. This CDR3 is CASTQPGGLPDYEQFF. The CDR3 bases are TGTGCTAGTACTCAACCGGGGGGGCTACCTGACTATGAGCAGTTCTTC.

This chain connects TRBV2 to TRBJ2-7; 11 bases line up with TRBD1. CDR3 length: 14 amino acids. The germline gives CDR1 SNHLY, CDR2 FYNNEI. V shed 6 bases and J 6 bases; nucleotides not matched to a gene: 7. In nucleotides, the CDR3 is TGTGCCAGCAGGTTCCGGGACAGGGGGGGCGAGCAGTACTTC. This translates into CASRFRDRGGEQYF.

The chain is built from TRBV3-1 (or the pseudogene TRBV3-2) and TRBJ1-1; a weak D match, TRBD1 (5 bases). Trimming stripped 1 base from V and 3 bases from J, with 15 bases between. Looked up from germline, CDR1 is LGHDT and CDR2 is YNNKEL (reference sequence). The CDR3 is 16 residues long. The CDR3 DNA follows: TGTGCCAGCAGCCAAGTCGGTATGGGGCAGGACACTGAAGCTTTCTTT. Encoded protein: CASSQVGMGQDTEAFF.

This clone was observed a handful of times. The chain has TRBV5-1 and TRBJ2-2; TRBD2 matches at 14 bases. With 4 bases clipped from V and 5 bases from J, the junction kept 4 bases outside the gene matches. The CDR3 runs 16 residues. Germline CDR1 SGHRS, CDR2 YFSETQ. The CDR3 loop reads CASSGGTSGSTGELFF. CDR3 coding DNA: TGCGCCAGCAGCGGCGGGACTAGCGGGAGTACCGGGGAGCTGTTTTTT.

The chain combines TRBV5-8 with TRBJ1-2; 8 bases map to TRBD1. CDR3 size: 14 residues. Germline lookup yields CDR1 SGHTS and CDR2 YDEGEE. Losses at the gene ends were 1 base for V and 4 bases for J; bases not matched to a gene: 3. CDR3 protein: CASSLLDRGYGYTF. The CDR3 region has the DNA TGTGCCAGCAGCTTGCTCGACAGGGGCTATGGCTACACCTTC. Using reference TRBV5-8 and TRBJ1-2 for the parts outside the CDR3, the full variable domain is EAGVTQSPTHLIKTRGQQATLRCSPISGHTSVYWYQQALGLGLQFLLWYDEGEERNRGNFPPRFSGRQFPNYSSELNVNALELEDSALYLCASSLLDRGYGYTFGSGTRLTVV.

V usage is TRBV7-9 and J usage is TRBJ2-3; 8 bases agree with TRBD2. The CDR3 length is 15 residues. The V and J ends lost 5 bases and 3 bases, in that order; junction bases with no gene match: 7. Germline loops: CDR1 SEHNR, CDR2 FQNEAQ (reference sequence). The CDR3 loop is CASSLTSEVTDTQYF. The CDR3 coding sequence is TGTGCCAGCAGCCTGACTAGCGAGGTGACAGATACGCAGTATTTT.

The rearrangement joins TRBV12-3 or TRBV12-4 to TRBJ1-1; a possible D gene is TRBD1 (6 bases). The CDR3 is made up of 13 amino acids. The ends were cut back, 2 bases at V and 5 bases at J, with 9 bases in the middle. The CDR3 is CASSLRTATEAFF. DNA for the CDR3: TGTGCCAGCAGTTTAAGGACAGCAACTGAAGCTTTCTTT.

This clone was counted between two and nine times. The chain links TRBV7-6 to TRBJ2-1; TRBD2 agrees at 9 bases. The V gene end was trimmed by 1 base and the J gene end by 7 bases; junction bases not matched to a gene: 8. Germline lookup yields CDR1 SGHVS and CDR2 FNYEAQ. The CDR3 is made up of 16 amino acids. CDR3 sequence reads: CASSLVFLAGQNEQFF. The CDR3 DNA is TGTGCCAGCAGCTTAGTTTTCCTAGCGGGACAGAATGAGCAGTTCTTC.

The V gene is TRBV19, the J gene TRBJ2-5; D ambiguous. This CDR3 has 17 residues. V lost 0 bases, J lost 4 bases, and 18 bases lay in between. Germline V gene data show CDR1 as LNHDA and CDR2 as SQIVND (reference sequence). This chain's CDR3 is CASSIDLRRVGSETQYF. The CDR3 DNA follows: TGTGCCAGTAGTATAGACCTAAGACGGGTGGGTTCAGAGACCCAGTACTTC.

This chain links TRBV7-9 with TRBJ2-2, with a tentative D call TRBD1 (5 bases). V was clipped by 7 bases and J by 5 bases, with 11 bases between them. Germline-derived CDR1 and CDR2 are SEHNR and FQNEAQ (reference sequence). This CDR3 spans 13 amino acids. The CDR3 bases are TGTGCCAGCATGCAGGGTCCGACCGGGGAGCTGTTTTTT. Its protein product is CASMQGPTGELFF.

This clone has just one count. This chain links TRBV5-5 with TRBJ1-1, with 7 bases matching TRBD1. Germline V gene data show CDR1 as SGHKS and CDR2 as YYEKEE (reference sequence). Germline trimming cut 4 bases from V and 2 bases from J; bases unmatched to any gene: 5. The CDR3 is made up of 14 amino acids. The CDR3 region is CASSTGTANTEAFF. The CDR3 DNA sequence: TGTGCCAGCAGCACGGGGACAGCAAACACTGAAGCTTTCTTT.

The chain couples TRBV6-5 to TRBJ2-1; possible D gene TRBD2, 5 bases. V shed 7 bases and J shed 5 bases, with 12 bases lying between them. The CDR3 has 13 amino acids. Looked up from germline, CDR1 is MNHEY and CDR2 is SVGAGI. CDR3 DNA sequence: TGTGCCAGCATCCTCAAGCGGAACAATGAGCAGTTCTTC. It yields the protein CASILKRNNEQFF.

This rearrangement joins TRBV15 to TRBJ1-2, with unresolved D. Per the germline V gene, CDR1 is LNHNV and CDR2 is YYDKDF (reference sequence). The CDR3 covers 15 residues. Trimming stripped 0 bases from V and 6 bases from J, with 14 bases between. CDR3 DNA sequence: TGTGCCACCAGCAGAGATCCGGTGTGGAGTGATGGCTACACCTTC. Its protein is CATSRDPVWSDGYTF.

Here the CDR3 DNA reads TGCAGCGTTGTAACCGGGACAGGGTTGACCGGGGAGCTGTTTTTT. It translates to CSVVTGTGLTGELFF. This chain joins TRBV29-1 and TRBJ2-2, with TRBD1 matching 9 bases. V trimming: 4 bases; J trimming: 5 bases; junction bases outside the gene matches: 8. Germline V gene sequence: CDR1 SQVTM, CDR2 ANQGSEA. This CDR3 contains 15 residues.

This chain links TRBV12-3 or TRBV12-4 with TRBJ1-2; no clear D. Trimming shortened V by 5 bases and J by 1 base, and 8 bases separated the two germline ends. This CDR3 spans 13 amino acids. The CDR3 coding sequence is TGTGCCAGCAGTCATAATAGTAACTATGGCTACACCTTC. Residues: CASSHNSNYGYTF.

This clone was seen just once. The chain couples TRBV5-4 to TRBJ1-1, with TRBD1 as a possible D gene (5 bases). With 0 bases removed from V and 1 base from J, the gap between germline ends came to 7 bases. This CDR3 region has 14 residues. Germline V gene data show CDR1 as SGHNT and CDR2 as YYREEE (reference sequence). The CDR3 coding sequence is TGTGCCAGCAGCTTGGTAACAGGGAACACTGAAGCTTTCTTT. Protein product: CASSLVTGNTEAFF. The whole variable domain, remainder taken from reference TRBV5-4 and TRBJ1-1, is ETGVTQSPTHLIKTRGQQVTLRCSSQSGHNTVSWYQQALGQGPQFIFQYYREEENGRGNFPPRFSGLQFPNYSSELNVNALELDDSALYLCASSLVTGNTEAFFGQGTRLTVV.

The chain couples TRBV12-3 or TRBV12-4 to TRBJ1-5, with a tentative D call TRBD1 (5 bases). CDR3 length: 13 residues. V lost 6 bases and J 9 bases, leaving 15 bases between the germline ends. CDR3 loop: CASSPSRVAPQHF. CDR3 DNA: TGTGCCAGCAGCCCAAGCAGGGTGGCGCCCCAGCATTTT.

The rearrangement joins TRBV9 to TRBJ2-3, with D perhaps TRBD1 (7 bases). CDR1 is SGDLS and CDR2 is YYNGEE in the germline V gene. The CDR3 has 16 amino acids. V dropped 7 bases and J dropped 5 bases, with 23 bases sitting between them. CDR3 coding DNA: TGTGCCAGCGGGCAGATAGGGGGCGGGGAGAGAGATACGCAGTATTTT. Residues: CASGQIGGGERDTQYF.

Concerning this clone: An end of the junction does not agree with germline; a read error may underlie this. The rearrangement links TRBV7-2 to TRBJ2-7; 12 bases are shared with TRBD2. The CDR3 extends over 14 amino acids. Germline CDR1 reads SGHTA; CDR2 reads FQGNSA. CDR3 bases: TGTGCCAGCAGCCTAGCGGGAGGGGCCTACGAGCAGTACTTC. It codes for CASSLAGGAYEQYF.

CDR3: CSVEGLAGGLSSYEQYF. The CDR3 DNA sequence: TGCAGCGTGGAGGGACTAGCGGGGGGGCTTAGCTCCTACGAGCAGTACTTC. V usage is TRBV29-1 and J usage is TRBJ2-7; 16 positions match TRBD2. This CDR3 comprises 17 residues. J was trimmed by 0 bases and V by 6 bases; bases with no gene match: 8. The germline V gene has CDR1 SQVTM and CDR2 ANQGSEA.

This clone was picked up a small number of times. The chain combines TRBV30 with TRBJ1-5, with TRBD1 matching over 8 bases. Germline V lookup: CDR1 GTSNPN, CDR2 SVGIG (reference sequence). This CDR3 is 16 amino acids long. The V gene end was trimmed by 0 bases and the J gene end by 3 bases; junction bases not matched to a gene: 7. The CDR3 coding sequence is TGTGCCTGGAGTGTCGGGACAGGTAGTCCCAATCAGCCCCAGCATTTT. It specifies CAWSVGTGSPNQPQHF.

The V gene is TRBV19, the J gene TRBJ1-5; no firm D call. V dropped 6 bases and J dropped 1 base, with 13 bases sitting between them. Germline-derived CDR1 and CDR2 are LNHDA and SQIVND (reference sequence). The CDR3 consists of 15 residues. CDR3: CASSQIPESNQPQHF. CDR3 DNA sequence: TGTGCCAGTAGCCAAATCCCGGAGAGCAATCAGCCCCAGCATTTT.

CDR3 sequence: CASSLAGTGPQYF. The CDR3 DNA reads TGTGCCAGCAGCCTCGCGGGTACAGGGCCCCAGTACTTC. V is TRBV5-4 and J is TRBJ2-7; the D gene is possibly TRBD1 (6 bases). The CDR3 extends over 13 amino acids. Germline V lookup: CDR1 SGHNT, CDR2 YYREEE (reference sequence). The V gene lost 4 bases and the J gene lost 10 bases, with 18 bases spanning the gap.

V gene TRBV7-9 combines with J gene TRBJ2-2; tentative D call: TRBD2 (5 bases). V was pared by 7 bases and J by 3 bases, with 9 bases between. The CDR3 spans 13 residues. The germline CDR1 and CDR2 sequences are SEHNR and FQNEAQ (reference sequence). CDR3 sequence (DNA): TGTGCCAGCATGTGGGGAGACACCGGGGAGCTGTTTTTT. It is translated as CASMWGDTGELFF.